This T cell receptor (beta chain) was sequenced for a study of CD8+ T cells in alopecia areata. Looking at the study overall: Among treated patients, oral tofacitinib was administered at 5 to 10 mg twice daily. Study observations and caveats: Given one nonresponder, whether baseline CD8+ expansion relates to response remains uncertain.

V was trimmed by 5 bases and J by 5 bases, leaving 12 bases between them. The CDR3 has 13 residues. The germline gives CDR1 SEHNR, CDR2 FQNEAQ (reference sequence). Indicated treatment: oral pan-JAK inhibitor, 5-10 mg twice daily. Peripheral blood and lesional scalp punch biopsies came from alopecia areata patients. Regarding this clone: Its target is unknown.

Extracted from the samples, RNA was reverse transcribed into cDNA to serve as the sequencing template. The table came from immunoSEQ multiplex PCR; TCRdb's copy has only in-frame clones and leaves some out. The sample holds 250,000 to 300,000 clones; nearly 60% are singletons and the top ten take around 1.8%. Sequences were derived from CD4+ T cells sorted from blood, sampled at week 24, from a patient treated with tofacitinib. This chain joins TRBV7-9 and TRBJ2-5; maybe TRBD2 (6 bases). This clonotype was obtained from a human donor with alopecia areata. As DNA, the CDR3 is TGTGCCAGCAGCGGAGGGGTCGGGGAGACCCAGTACTTC. It is translated as CASSGGVGETQYF.